Sequencing of this TCR beta chain was carried out in a study of cytomegalovirus exposure and HLA in healthy donors. The PCR had 60 Vbeta and 13 Jbeta primers. Profiling relied on immunoSEQ multiplex PCR, and the TCRdb table lists in-frame clones only, not all of them. This sample has 170,000 or so clones, with roughly 82% found just once. Germline V lookup: CDR1 KGHSH, CDR2 LQKENI. This CDR3 has 15 residues. The V and J ends lost 4 bases and 3 bases, in that order; junction bases with no gene match: 4. The sequencing sample was made of PBMCs. This TCR came from a man aged 50-60 years in good health and CMV-seropositive. V gene TRBV18 combines with J gene TRBJ2-1; 9 positions agree with TRBD2. The CDR3 DNA follows: TGTGCCAGCTCACGGCGGGAGGGAGGCTACAATGAGCAGTTCTTC. Its translation is CASSRREGGYNEQFF.